This entry features one TCR beta chain sequence. This record comes from a study of blood T cell repertoires in COVID-19. For the study at large: Material from acute and convalescent COVID-19 was sourced from the United States, Italy and Spain. T cells, B-cell-depleted T cells, or PBMCs provided the cDNA or gDNA that served as material.

Deletions cut 3 bases from V and 1 base from J, with 9 bases between. The CDR3 consists of 14 residues. Germline CDR1 SNHLY, CDR2 FYNNEI. Data came from immunoSEQ multiplex PCR; TCRdb stores just in-frame clones and leaves some out. The data hold 130,000 to 150,000 clones, with around 84% observed a single time. This TCR derives from a man in his sixties with active or convalescent COVID-19. V usage is TRBV2 and J usage is TRBJ1-1; perhaps TRBD1 as D (5 bases). The specimen was peripheral blood. The CDR3 bases are TGTGCCAGCAGTGATAGGGGCCAGAACACTGAAGCTTTCTTT. This sequence encodes CASSDRGQNTEAFF.